This record concerns one T cell receptor beta chain sequence. Repertoires were generated with immunoSEQ multiplex PCR, while TCRdb's copy carries only in-frame clones and drops some. The table has millions of clones, roughly 94% seen once. The data are from a study of shared clonotypes between healthy human individuals. Germline V gene data show CDR1 as LNHDA and CDR2 as SQIVND (reference sequence). The ends were cut back, 10 bases at V and 4 bases at J, with 16 bases in the middle. The CDR3 extends over 14 amino acids. The receptor was derived from a man younger than 35 in good health. The rearrangement uses TRBV19 and TRBJ2-2, with D hard to call. The specimen sequenced was naive CD4+ T cells sorted from blood. Indicated subset: CD45RA+ positively selected. The CDR3 bases are TGTGCCACCGCGGAACCGGGCTCCACCGGGGAGCTGTTTTTT. Protein product: CATAEPGSTGELFF.